The source of this TCR beta chain is a study of cytomegalovirus exposure and HLA in healthy donors. The wider study: Of approximately 400 genotyped donors, around 76% clustered with self-reported Caucasian donors.

Researchers ran the PCR with 60 Vbeta and 13 Jbeta primers. Clones were sequenced by immunoSEQ multiplex PCR, and TCRdb holds only the in-frame ones, with some missing. The top ten clones hold about 6% of a sample with some 36,000 clones, 60% to 75% of them seen once. Study-wide results and caveats: Some V segments (TRBV6-2 and TRBV6-3 among them) were excluded as indistinguishable. Several of the most significant clusters were apparently associated with common viral pathogens in a later analysis. In a later analysis, specific HLA alleles were associated with approximately 17,000 TCR beta sequences at a 0.05 false discovery rate.

The CDR3 sequence is 16 residues long. Per the germline V gene, CDR1 is SGHVS and CDR2 is FQNEAQ. The V and J ends lost 4 bases and 2 bases, in that order; junction bases with no gene match: 3. Remarks on this clone: As yet, its antigen is unknown.

This TCR derives from a man aged 25-40 years in good health and CMV-seronegative. The sequenced sample was PBMCs. The rearrangement uses TRBV7-8 and TRBJ2-7; TRBD2 aligns across 15 bases. The CDR3 DNA is TGTGCCAGCAGCTCAGGGACTAGCGGGAGGCCCTACGAGCAGTACTTC. Residues: CASSSGTSGRPYEQYF. Full variable domain (outside the CDR3, taken from reference TRBV7-8 and TRBJ2-7): GAGVSQSPRYKVAKRGQDVALRCDPISGHVSLFWYQQALGQGPEFLTYFQNEAQLDKSGLPSDRFFAERPEGSVSTLKIQRTQQEDSAVYLCASSSGTSGRPYEQYFGPGTRLTVT.